One and the same sample provided the 17 T cell receptor beta chains below, sequenced in a study of T cells in localized non-small cell lung cancer. Here immunoSEQ multiplex PCR was the method, and the copy in TCRdb shows in-frame clones only, minus some. This sample has 100,000 to 150,000 clones, with around 90% found just once. Sequences were derived from peripheral blood, sampled before any cancer treatment. The receptors originated from a female donor older than 55 with stage I lung adenocarcinoma.

This clone occurred a few times. J is TRBJ1-6 and V is TRBV10-1; unclear D gene. Trimming removed 6 bases at V and 7 bases at J, with 13 bases between. The germline V gene encodes CDR1 WNHNN and CDR2 SYGVQD (reference sequence). The CDR3 is 14 residues long. The CDR3 protein is CASSVGAGNSPLHF. The CDR3 coding sequence is TGCGCCAGCAGCGTGGGAGCCGGGAATTCACCCCTCCACTTT.

This chain uses TRBV28 with TRBJ1-1; 7 bases match TRBD1. Germline V lookup: CDR1 MDHEN, CDR2 SYDVKM. This CDR3 spans 15 amino acids. V gave up 5 bases and J gave up 5 bases; unmatched junction bases: 11. This chain's CDR3 is CASSQRTGQGTEAFF. The CDR3 nucleotides read TGTGCCAGCAGTCAGAGGACAGGTCAAGGGACTGAAGCTTTCTTT. Full variable domain (outside the CDR3, taken from reference TRBV28 and TRBJ1-1): DVKVTQSSRYLVKRTGEKVFLECVQDMDHENMFWYRQDPGLGLRLIYFSYDVKMKEKGDIPEGYSVSREKKERFSLILESASTNQTSMYLCASSQRTGQGTEAFFGQGTRLTVV.

The rearrangement joins TRBV18 to TRBJ1-2; the D gene is possibly TRBD1 (6 bases). The CDR3 length is 17 residues. Germline CDR1 is KGHSH and CDR2 is LQKENI. Deletions cut 0 bases from V and 4 bases from J, with 18 bases between. This CDR3 is CASSPPVQGAIGYGYTF. The CDR3 DNA is TGTGCCAGCTCACCACCGGTACAGGGAGCGATTGGCTATGGCTACACCTTC.

This clone was picked up a small number of times. The chain couples TRBV30 to TRBJ1-2, with D tentatively TRBD1 (5 bases). Germline V lookup: CDR1 GTSNPN, CDR2 SVGIG (reference sequence). With 3 bases removed from V and 0 bases from J, the gap between germline ends came to 11 bases. The length of the CDR3 is 14 residues. The chain's CDR3 is CAWSTDRSNYGYTF. CDR3 nucleotides: TGTGCCTGGAGCACTGACAGATCTAACTATGGCTACACCTTC. The full variable domain, rest sourced from reference TRBV30 and TRBJ1-2, is SQTIHQWPATLVQPVGSPLSLECTVEGTSNPNLYWYRQAAGRGLQLLFYSVGIGQISSEVPQNLSASRPQDRQFILSSKKLLLSDSGFYLCAWSTDRSNYGYTFGSGTRLTVV.

The chain employs TRBV28 and TRBJ2-7; tentative D call: TRBD1 (6 bases). The CDR3 is 15 amino acids. The V and J ends lost 5 bases and 4 bases respectively, with 18 bases between them. Germline loops: CDR1 MDHEN, CDR2 SYDVKM. The CDR3 region has the DNA TGTGCCAGCAGTACTCCCAGGGGTTTTGGGTACGAGCAGTACTTC. Amino acid sequence: CASSTPRGFGYEQYF.

The V gene is TRBV15, the J gene TRBJ1-2; 8 nucleotides match TRBD1. The germline V gene encodes CDR1 LNHNV and CDR2 YYDKDF (reference sequence). The junction had 9 bases not matched to a gene; V was cut back by 4 bases and J by 5 bases. The length of the CDR3 is 15 residues. CDR3 region: CATSNTGTGHYGYTF. The CDR3 bases are TGTGCCACCAGCAACACCGGGACAGGCCATTATGGCTACACCTTC.

This chain links TRBV2 with TRBJ2-7, with TRBD1 matching over 7 bases. The V gene end was trimmed by 2 bases and the J gene end by 3 bases; junction bases not matched to a gene: 7. CDR1 is SNHLY and CDR2 is FYNNEI in the germline V gene. The CDR3 loop spans 15 amino acids. CDR3 in amino acids: CASSENRDRIYEQYF. The CDR3 bases are TGTGCCAGCAGTGAAAACCGGGACAGAATCTACGAGCAGTACTTC.

The chain has TRBV18 and TRBJ1-1; 7 bases fit TRBD1. The CDR3 extends over 17 amino acids. Unmatched junction bases numbered 13, after V lost 3 bases and J lost 3 bases. Germline CDR1 KGHSH, CDR2 LQKENI. The CDR3 reads CASSPHSLTGRDTEAFF. CDR3 nucleotide sequence: TGTGCCAGCTCACCTCACTCCCTGACAGGGCGAGACACTGAAGCTTTCTTT.

The rearrangement uses TRBV27 and TRBJ1-5; D unresolved. The germline V gene encodes CDR1 MNHEY and CDR2 SMNVEV (reference sequence). Trimming took off 5 bases at V and 0 bases at J, with 17 bases between the two ends. There are 17 residues in the CDR3. The CDR3 is CASSPRWSRNSNQPQHF. The DNA for the CDR3 is TGTGCCAGCAGTCCCCGCTGGAGCCGGAATAGCAATCAGCCCCAGCATTTT.

The genes are TRBV28 and TRBJ1-3; D is unresolved. CDR3 length equals 14 residues. Germline V CDR1 and CDR2: MDHEN, SYDVKM. With 8 bases removed from V and 2 bases from J, the gap between germline ends came to 13 bases. CDR3 DNA sequence: TGTGCCAGCTTCGAAGAGGCAGCTGGAAACACCATATATTTT. Protein: CASFEEAAGNTIYF.

This chain uses TRBV10-2 with TRBJ2-7; 16 bases match TRBD2. Germline CDR1 reads WSHSY; CDR2 reads SAAADI. V dropped 10 bases and J dropped 4; count of bases not matched to a gene: 10. The length of the CDR3 is 16 residues. CDR3 in amino acids: CATQGGLAGGVYEQYF. For the CDR3, the DNA is TGCGCCACCCAGGGGGGACTAGCGGGAGGGGTATACGAGCAGTACTTC.

The V call is TRBV5-1, the J call TRBJ2-1; D gene uncertain. The CDR3 has 14 amino acids. Looked up from germline, CDR1 is SGHRS and CDR2 is YFSETQ. The germline V and J ends were trimmed by 0 bases and 3 bases, with 7 bases remaining between them. The DNA for the CDR3 is TGCGCCAGCAGCTTGGGACAAATCTACAATGAGCAGTTCTTC. This translates into CASSLGQIYNEQFF.

The chain employs TRBV13 and TRBJ1-4; the D gene is possibly TRBD1 (6 bases). The germline CDR1 and CDR2 sequences are PRHDT and FYEKMQ (reference sequence). Trimming left V 5 bases short and J 4 bases short, with 14 bases between. This CDR3 comprises 15 residues. The DNA of the CDR3 is TGTGCCAGCAGCGTAACTGGGGGCTTTAATGAAAAACTGTTTTTT. As protein: CASSVTGGFNEKLFF.

The chain couples TRBV28 to TRBJ2-3, with 7 bases matching TRBD2. The junction had 9 bases not matched to a gene; V was cut back by 4 bases and J by 8 bases. The CDR3 has 14 amino acids. The germline V gene encodes CDR1 MDHEN and CDR2 SYDVKM. The DNA of the CDR3 is TGTGCCAGCAGTTGGACTAGTTTGGCAGCTACGCAGTATTTT. Translating it yields CASSWTSLAATQYF.

This rearrangement joins TRBV19 to TRBJ2-3; D is ambiguous. The CDR3 has 13 amino acids. Germline-derived CDR1 and CDR2 are LNHDA and SQIVND (reference sequence). Trimming removed 8 bases from V and 3 bases from J, with 12 bases in between. Here the CDR3 reads CASVDPRTDTQYF. The CDR3, as DNA: TGTGCCAGTGTTGACCCACGTACAGATACGCAGTATTTT.

This chain joins TRBV6-5 and TRBJ2-3; D unclear. The CDR3 totals 13 residues. Germline lookup yields CDR1 MNHEY and CDR2 SVGAGI. The V end was cut by 2 bases, the J end by 6 bases, with 9 bases between. This chain's CDR3 is CASSYLPRDTQYF. The CDR3, as DNA: TGTGCCAGCAGTTACCTCCCCCGGGATACGCAGTATTTT.

This sequence joins TRBV6-6 and TRBJ2-1, with 7 bases that match TRBD2. The CDR3 loop spans 15 amino acids. CDR1 MNHNY and CDR2 SVGAGI come from the germline V gene (reference sequence). V lost 8 bases, J lost 7 bases, and 14 bases stayed unmatched. CDR3 nucleotides: TGTGCCAGCGGGCGGGGCGGGAGACCGGGGAATGAGCAGTTCTTC. It codes for CASGRGGRPGNEQFF.